Sequencing of this T cell receptor beta chain was carried out in a study of T-cell reconstitution after alpha-beta-depleted transplantation in children. Study findings and constraints: Reported findings indicate that, about two months after transplant, alpha-beta T cells came from several hundred expanded clones, which were derived from non-depleted graft cells.

As it was prepared, the TCRbeta library received unique molecular identifiers. TCRdb reprocessed the PCR reads with MiXCR, giving one entry per CDR3 protein. This table holds 250,000 to 300,000 distinct CDR3 sequences, about a tenth found once. Comments on this clonotype: Its antigen is currently unknown.

The clonotype comes from a boy younger than two with acute myeloid leukemia, due to receive a stem cell transplant. Sample: PBMCs, taken before TCRalphabeta/CD19-depleted stem cell transplant.

The CDR3 nucleotides read TGTGCCACCAGCACGTTTCTGGGGGTTTTTGAGACCCAGTACTTC. Its protein is CATSTFLGVFETQYF. The chain recombines TRBV15 with TRBJ2-5; D is perhaps TRBD1 or TRBD2 (5 bases each). The CDR3 extends over 15 amino acids. Looked up from germline, CDR1 is LNHNV and CDR2 is YYDKDF (reference sequence). Trimming took 4 bases from V and 5 from J, leaving 17 bases between them. The variable domain in full, with the rest retrieved from reference TRBV15 and TRBJ2-5, is DAMVIQNPRYQVTQFGKPVTLSCSQTLNHNVMYWYQQKSSQAPKLLFHYYDKDFNNEADTPDNFQSRRPNTSFCFLDIRSPGLGDTAMYLCATSTFLGVFETQYFGPGTRLLVL.